This T cell receptor (beta chain) was recorded in a study of shared clonotypes between healthy human individuals. It was CD45RO-negative cells, positively selected for CCR7, that made up naive CD8 cells, with terminally differentiated effector memory CD45RA+ cells excluded. Trimming stripped 1 base from V and 6 bases from J, with 13 bases between. Germline CDR1 MGHRA, CDR2 YSYEKL. This CDR3 contains 14 residues. Generated by immunoSEQ multiplex PCR, the TCRdb table keeps only in-frame clones and is missing some. In the table there are about 2.1 million clones, 90% to 95% of which are singletons. V and J are TRBV4-1 and TRBJ2-7; D might be TRBD1 (6 bases). The sample comprised naive CD8+ T cells from PBMCs. The TCR originated in a young man in good health. Some clones in this sample may be carry-over from other donors' samples. The CDR3 DNA is TGCGCCAGCAGCCAAGGACAGGCCGCTCGCGAGCAGTACTTC. Translating it yields CASSQGQAAREQYF.